Listed below are T cell receptor beta chains from one sample, sequenced in a study of shared clonotypes between healthy human individuals. TCRdb's copy holds only in-frame clones and misses some; the assay was immunoSEQ multiplex PCR. The data hold under 2.5 million clones, with 92% observed a single time. Source material: naive CD4+ T cells from PBMCs. The origin of the receptors is a man in his late teens or twenties in good health. Some clones in this sample may be carry-over from other donors' samples. The conserved cysteine and the conserved F or W are not part of the CDR3 here.

CDR3aa: ASSAGPNMNYSNQPQH
j_gene: TRBJ1-5
v_gene: TRBV18

CDR3aa: ASSQDRGGTSSYEQY
j_gene: TRBJ2-7
v_gene: TRBV4-1

CDR3aa: ASSLYGAYGYT
j_gene: TRBJ1-2
v_gene: TRBV28

CDR3aa: ASRLDGKIHEQY
j_gene: TRBJ2-7
v_gene: TRBV6-5

CDR3aa: ASSQIRAGVSGELF
j_gene: TRBJ2-2
v_gene: TRBV4-1

CDR3aa: ASSPSYIGGREEATEAF
j_gene: TRBJ1-1
v_gene: TRBV7-9

CDR3aa: ASSLGGSSYNEQF
j_gene: TRBJ2-1
v_gene: TRBV28

CDR3aa: ASSYSQFTNYGYT
j_gene: TRBJ1-2
v_gene: TRBV6-5

CDR3aa: ASSTHPNTEAF
j_gene: TRBJ1-1
v_gene: TRBV7-2

CDR3aa: ASSQGPSGVTYEQY
j_gene: TRBJ2-7
v_gene: TRBV4-1

CDR3aa: ASSPRTGFTAF
j_gene: TRBJ1-1
v_gene: TRBV13

CDR3aa: ASSGQGWNEQF
j_gene: TRBJ2-1
v_gene: TRBV6-5

CDR3aa: ASSRSSAGGIRAF
j_gene: TRBJ1-1
v_gene: TRBV6-5

CDR3aa: ASSEVGRDNGYT
j_gene: TRBJ1-2
v_gene: TRBV2

CDR3aa: ATSRDFLEKETQY
j_gene: TRBJ2-5
v_gene: TRBV15

CDR3aa: ASSREQGSSGNTIY
j_gene: TRBJ1-3
v_gene: TRBV2

CDR3aa: ASSRRTAAPHNEQF
j_gene: TRBJ2-1
v_gene: TRBV5-1

CDR3aa: ASSYRGSGANVLT
j_gene: TRBJ2-6
v_gene: TRBV6-5

CDR3aa: ASTTSGGGTDTQY
j_gene: TRBJ2-3
v_gene: TRBV28

CDR3aa: ASSVTSESGELF
j_gene: TRBJ2-2
v_gene: TRBV11-3

CDR3aa: ASSSGALDEQY
j_gene: TRBJ2-7
v_gene: TRBV28

CDR3aa: ASSLTSQGGAGELF
j_gene: TRBJ2-2
v_gene: TRBV7-6

CDR3aa: ASNRNPAGRGATEAF
j_gene: TRBJ1-1
v_gene: TRBV5-4

CDR3aa: ASSKPSEGNEQF
j_gene: TRBJ2-1
v_gene: TRBV6-5

CDR3aa: AMGRGLGTGELF
j_gene: TRBJ2-2
v_gene: TRBV6-1

CDR3aa: ASSRGAEAF
j_gene: TRBJ1-1
v_gene: TRBV6-5

CDR3aa: ASSSYNQPQH
j_gene: TRBJ1-5
v_gene: TRBV7-2

CDR3aa: ASSVGGLSGELF
j_gene: TRBJ2-2
v_gene: TRBV9

CDR3aa: ATSTGYEQY
j_gene: TRBJ2-7
v_gene: TRBV2

CDR3aa: ASSAESGTGWNT
j_gene: TRBJ1-2
v_gene: TRBV2

CDR3aa: ASRWGVSQPQH
j_gene: TRBJ1-5
v_gene: TRBV2

CDR3aa: ASSLGTSGSTDTQY
j_gene: TRBJ2-3
v_gene: TRBV5-4

CDR3aa: VASSGRRDEQF
j_gene: TRBJ2-1
v_gene: TRBV6-4